This record concerns one TCR beta chain sequence. Its antigen remains unknown. The length of the CDR3 is 16 residues. CDR1 is MNHEY and CDR2 is SMNVEV in the germline V gene (reference sequence). V lost 4 bases, J lost 0 bases, and 16 bases lay in between. This specimen belongs to a study of OX40 agonist ivuxolimab in advanced cancers. Study-level background: Those enrolled were 82.7% male, with a mean age of around 57 years and ages from roughly 20 to 90. A history of anti-PD-1, anti-PD-L1 or anti-CTLA-4 therapy was acceptable, and roughly 40% had some. One patient with hepatocellular carcinoma and two with cutaneous melanoma, three in all, had partial responses.

Study-wide findings and caveats: Clones of CD4+ and CD8+ blood T cells grew by week 6 at doses of 0.1 to 3.0 mg/kg.

The protocol was immunoSEQ multiplex PCR, while the TCRdb copy is restricted to in-frame clones and leaves out a portion. Here the sample spans approximately 47,000 clones, around 87% being singletons. The chain combines TRBV27 with TRBJ2-7; no reliable D call. The TCR sequence derives from an adult with an advanced solid tumor such as melanoma, head and neck, liver or kidney cancer. This sample comprised CD4+ or CD8+ T cells sorted from blood, obtained in a trial of the OX40 agonist ivuxolimab. DNA of the CDR3: TGTGCCAGCAGTTCCTCCCCGGAATGGGCCTCCTACGAGCAGTACTTC. Translating it yields CASSSSPEWASYEQYF.